This T cell receptor (beta chain) stems from a study of OX40 agonist ivuxolimab in advanced cancers. Turning to the study itself: Dose-escalation cases comprised hepatocellular carcinoma, melanoma, renal cell or head and neck cancer.

The assay was immunoSEQ multiplex PCR, and TCRdb's table has in-frame clones only and misses some. Of tens of thousands of clones in the sample, about 84% were seen once. Trimming removed 2 bases from V and 5 bases from J; junction bases left unmatched: 5. The CDR3 consists of 14 residues. The germline CDR1 and CDR2 sequences are SGDLS and YYNGEE. General study results and limits: Clonal expansion was among the lowest in partial responders at 0.1-3.0 mg/kg, especially CD8+.

To note about this clone: What it binds is unknown.

This material consisted of CD4+ or CD8+ T cells sorted from blood, taken in a trial of the OX40 agonist ivuxolimab. This TCR derives from an adult with an advanced solid tumor such as melanoma, head and neck, liver or kidney cancer. The chain has TRBV9 and TRBJ1-1; 8 bases are a match to TRBD1. Here the CDR3 reads CASSVDRGSTEAFF. The CDR3 DNA is TGTGCCAGCAGCGTCGACAGGGGATCGACTGAAGCTTTCTTT.